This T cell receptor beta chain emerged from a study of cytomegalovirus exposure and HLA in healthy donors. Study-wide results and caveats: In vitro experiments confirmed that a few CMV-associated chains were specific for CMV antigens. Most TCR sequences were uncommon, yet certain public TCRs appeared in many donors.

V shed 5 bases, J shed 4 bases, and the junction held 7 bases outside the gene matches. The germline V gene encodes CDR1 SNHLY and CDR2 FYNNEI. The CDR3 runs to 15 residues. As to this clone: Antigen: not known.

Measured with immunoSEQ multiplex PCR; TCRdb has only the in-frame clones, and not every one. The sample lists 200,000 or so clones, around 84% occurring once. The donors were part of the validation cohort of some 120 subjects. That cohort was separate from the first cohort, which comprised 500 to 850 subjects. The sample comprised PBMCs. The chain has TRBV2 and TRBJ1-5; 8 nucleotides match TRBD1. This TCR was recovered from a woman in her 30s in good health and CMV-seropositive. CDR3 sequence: CASSPKQGGNQPQHF. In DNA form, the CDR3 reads TGTGCCAGCAGTCCGAAACAGGGGGGGAATCAGCCCCAGCATTTT.